The rows below give T cell receptor beta chains drawn from one sample of a study of blood T cell repertoires in COVID-19. The data were produced by immunoSEQ multiplex PCR, yet TCRdb's version contains in-frame clones alone and is incomplete. The sample lists some 160,000 clones; about 88% were seen once. The sample was peripheral blood. All receptors come from a man aged 50 or older who had recovered from COVID-19. Both conserved end residues are part of each CDR3. Each record gives: D gene, V gene, clone size, J gene, CDR3 protein, CDR3 DNA. A D gene is named only where the DNA matches it firmly. Rows may omit the clone size; those that give it use once, few, many or a size class.

D: NA; V: TRBV28; size: NA; J: TRBJ1-3; CDR3: CASSFRTRISGNTIYF; DNA: TGTGCCAGCAGTTTTAGGACACGAATTTCTGGAAACACCATATATTTT
D: NA; V: TRBV19; size: NA; J: TRBJ1-1; CDR3: CASSMPRAGGSTEAFF; DNA: TGTGCCAGTAGTATGCCTCGTGCAGGAGGATCCACTGAAGCTTTCTTT
D: TRBD2; V: TRBV9; size: NA; J: TRBJ2-3; CDR3: CASSVGKRGDSADTQYF; DNA: TGTGCCAGCAGCGTAGGAAAGCGGGGGGACTCCGCAGATACGCAGTATTTT
D: NA; V: TRBV30; size: NA; J: TRBJ1-2; CDR3: CAWSVPGEINYGYTF; DNA: TGTGCCTGGAGTGTCCCGGGGGAGATTAACTATGGCTACACCTTC
D: NA; V: TRBV12-5; size: NA; J: TRBJ1-5; CDR3: CASGLVLGQSNQPQHF; DNA: TGTGCTAGTGGTTTGGTACTAGGGCAGAGCAATCAGCCCCAGCATTTT
D: TRBD1; V: TRBV5-4; size: NA; J: TRBJ2-3; CDR3: CASSIDRGSTDTQYF; DNA: TGTGCCAGCAGCATCGACAGGGGCAGCACAGATACGCAGTATTTT
D: NA; V: TRBV5-1; size: NA; J: TRBJ2-5; CDR3: CASSLVGSNQETQYF; DNA: TGCGCCAGCAGCTTGGTCGGGAGTAACCAAGAGACCCAGTACTTC
D: NA; V: TRBV19; size: NA; J: TRBJ1-3; CDR3: CASSTRGRPSGNTIYF; DNA: TGTGCCAGTAGTACCCGCGGGAGACCCTCTGGAAACACCATATATTTT
D: TRBD2; V: TRBV25-1; size: once; J: TRBJ2-1; CDR3: CASSDPGTSGSNEQFF; DNA: TGTGCCAGCAGTGATCCGGGGACTAGCGGGAGTAATGAGCAGTTCTTC
D: NA; V: TRBV19; size: once; J: TRBJ1-1; CDR3: CASSAPRLNTEAFF; DNA: TGTGCCAGTAGTGCCCCCCGGTTGAACACTGAAGCTTTCTTT
D: NA; V: TRBV4-3; size: NA; J: TRBJ2-3; CDR3: CASSQDRVSTDTQYF; DNA: TGCGCCAGCAGCCAAGACAGGGTTAGCACAGATACGCAGTATTTT
D: TRBD2; V: TRBV7-2; size: NA; J: TRBJ2-7; CDR3: CASRTSVGSYEQYF; DNA: TGTGCCAGCAGGACTAGCGTAGGGTCCTACGAGCAGTACTTC
D: NA; V: TRBV10-3; size: NA; J: TRBJ1-5; CDR3: CAISDQGYSNQPQHF; DNA: TGTGCCATCAGTGATCAGGGCTATAGCAATCAGCCCCAGCATTTT
D: NA; V: TRBV15; size: NA; J: TRBJ2-1; CDR3: CATSSVQDNEQFF; DNA: TGTGCCACCAGCAGTGTTCAGGACAATGAGCAGTTCTTC
D: TRBD2; V: TRBV28; size: once; J: TRBJ2-7; CDR3: CASSSGTSGGAGQYF; DNA: TGTGCCAGCTCTTCCGGGACTAGCGGGGGGGCGGGGCAGTACTTC
D: NA; V: TRBV5-6; size: NA; J: TRBJ2-7; CDR3: CASSLFVGRNSYEQYF; DNA: TGTGCCAGCAGCTTGTTTGTTGGCAGGAACTCCTACGAGCAGTACTTC
D: TRBD1; V: TRBV10-1; size: NA; J: TRBJ1-1; CDR3: CASREGTVGEAFF; DNA: TGCGCCAGCAGAGAGGGGACAGTCGGTGAAGCTTTCTTT
D: NA; V: TRBV18; size: NA; J: TRBJ2-7; CDR3: CASSPIAPYEQYF; DNA: TGTGCCAGCTCACCAATAGCTCCCTACGAGCAGTACTTC
D: NA; V: TRBV4-3; size: NA; J: TRBJ2-3; CDR3: CASSQDRGDTQYF; DNA: TGCGCCAGCAGCCAAGATCGGGGAGATACGCAGTATTTT
D: NA; V: TRBV20-1; size: NA; J: TRBJ2-1; CDR3: CSASRFDSYNEQFF; DNA: TGCAGTGCTAGTCGGTTTGACTCCTACAATGAGCAGTTCTTC
D: TRBD1; V: TRBV28; size: NA; J: TRBJ1-1; CDR3: CASRTGTVPNTEAFF; DNA: TGTGCCAGCAGGACCGGGACAGTTCCGAACACTGAAGCTTTCTTT
D: TRBD2; V: TRBV6-1; size: once; J: TRBJ2-1; CDR3: CASSVASGGSYNEQFF; DNA: TGTGCCAGCAGTGTAGCTAGCGGCGGCTCCTACAATGAGCAGTTCTTC
D: NA; V: TRBV10-3; size: NA; J: TRBJ2-1; CDR3: CAISEQTGSVNNEQFF; DNA: TGTGCCATCAGTGAGCAGACGGGAAGTGTCAACAATGAGCAGTTCTTC
D: NA; V: TRBV28; size: NA; J: TRBJ2-7; CDR3: CASSSPDSLPYEQYF; DNA: TGTGCCAGCAGCTCCCCCGACAGCTTACCCTACGAGCAGTACTTC
D: NA; V: TRBV7-9; size: NA; J: TRBJ1-1; CDR3: CASSFATVANTEAFF; DNA: TGTGCCAGCAGCTTTGCGACAGTAGCGAACACTGAAGCTTTCTTT
D: TRBD1; V: TRBV4-3; size: NA; J: TRBJ2-1; CDR3: CASSHNRDRGRGEQFF; DNA: TGCGCCAGCAGCCATAACCGGGACAGGGGGCGCGGTGAGCAGTTCTTC
D: NA; V: TRBV12-1; size: NA; J: TRBJ2-7; CDR3: CASSFGDSYYEQYF; DNA: TGTGCCAGCAGCTTTGGTGACAGCTACTACGAGCAGTACTTC